These T cell receptor beta chains were read from a single sample in a study of Ad26.COV2.S vaccination and SARS-CoV-2 variants. The assay was immunoSEQ multiplex PCR, and TCRdb's table has in-frame clones only and misses some. There are under 550,000 clones in the sample; around 89% occur only once, and less than 4% lies in the top ten. Here the sequenced sample was peripheral blood, taken in a trial of Ad26.COV2.S vaccine versus placebo. The receptors shown here come from a person between 18 and 65 years old who received the Ad26.COV2.S COVID-19 vaccine or a placebo. The CDR3 runs from the conserved cysteine through the conserved F or W. Fields, in order: clone size, V gene, J gene, D gene, CDR3 DNA, CDR3 protein. A D gene is named only where the DNA matches it firmly. The size entry is marked missing in some rows and otherwise reads once, few, many or a size class.

.	TRBV7-2	TRBJ1-6	TRBD1	TGTGCCAGCAGCTTAAGACAGGGGACTAATTCACCCCTCCACTTT	CASSLRQGTNSPLHF
.	TRBV4-3	TRBJ1-2	TRBD1	TGCGCCAGCAGCCAAGGAACAGGGGGCGGCTATGGCTACACCTTC	CASSQGTGGGYGYTF
.	TRBV7-3	TRBJ2-3	TRBD2	TGTGCCAGCAGCCAAAGGGTAGCGGGGGGAGCCACAGATACGCAGTATTTT	CASSQRVAGGATDTQYF
.	TRBV5-1	TRBJ2-2	TRBD2	TGCGCCAGCAGCTGGTTGACTAGCGGGGTGGACACCGGGGAGCTGTTTTTT	CASSWLTSGVDTGELFF
.	TRBV19	TRBJ2-1	.	TGTGCCAGTAGTATAGTTTGGGGGAATGAGCAGTTCTTC	CASSIVWGNEQFF
.	TRBV5-4	TRBJ1-3	.	TGTGCCAGCAGCCTTGTTCCTGGAAACACCATATATTTT	CASSLVPGNTIYF
.	TRBV28	TRBJ1-4	.	TGTGCCAGCAGCTCCCCTTCAACTAATGAAAAACTGTTTTTT	CASSSPSTNEKLFF
.	TRBV5-1	TRBJ1-4	.	TGCGCCAGCAGCCCGGGACGGAGTGCAACTAATGAAAAACTGTTTTTT	CASSPGRSATNEKLFF
.	TRBV7-3	TRBJ2-2	.	TGTGCCAGCAGCGACGGGGGTCCCGGGGAGCTGTTTTTT	CASSDGGPGELFF
.	TRBV7-2	TRBJ1-5	.	TGTGCCAGCAGCTTCGGGGGGGGACAGCCCCAGCATTTT	CASSFGGGQPQHF
.	TRBV11-3	TRBJ2-1	.	TGTGCCAGCAGCTTAATGGGGGGGCAGAATGAGCAGTTCTTC	CASSLMGGQNEQFF
.	TRBV5-1	TRBJ1-4	.	TGCGCCAGCAGCTTGGGGGGTTGGAGTACGACAACTAATGAAAAACTGTTTTTT	CASSLGGWSTTTNEKLFF
.	TRBV24-1	TRBJ1-1	TRBD1	TGTGCCACCAGTGAAGGGGGCAGAAACACTGAAGCTTTCTTT	CATSEGGRNTEAFF
.	TRBV24-1	TRBJ2-1	.	TGTGCCACCAGTGATTTTGATGGAAGGCCCTACAATGAGCAGTTCTTC	CATSDFDGRPYNEQFF
.	TRBV29-1	TRBJ2-2	.	TGCAGCGCGACCCTAGGAGCGCTTACGAACACCGGGGAGCTGTTTTTT	CSATLGALTNTGELFF
.	TRBV7-9	TRBJ1-3	.	TGTGCCAGCAGCCGGTTCCCGGGATCCGGAAACACCATATATTTT	CASSRFPGSGNTIYF
.	TRBV28	TRBJ2-5	.	TGTGCCAGCAGTTCATGGGGGGATGCAGAGACCCAGTACTTC	CASSSWGDAETQYF
.	TRBV4-3	TRBJ2-3	TRBD1	TGCGCCAGCAGCAGGCACAGGGGGTTGAGTACAGATACGCAGTATTTT	CASSRHRGLSTDTQYF
.	TRBV11-2	TRBJ1-3	.	TGTGCCAGCAGCTTGTCGCCAGGGGAGAGACCTGGAAACACCATATATTTT	CASSLSPGERPGNTIYF
.	TRBV6-1	TRBJ2-7	.	TGTGCCAGCAGTGAGCCCTTTATCCTGGGGGGTAACTCAGGGGGTGCAGAGCAGTACTTC	CASSEPFILGGNSGGAEQYF
.	TRBV9	TRBJ1-1	.	TGTGCCAGCACAAATCAAAGGGACACTGAAGCTTTCTTT	CASTNQRDTEAFF
.	TRBV7-3	TRBJ2-1	TRBD2	TGTGCCAGCAGCACGGGACTAGCGGGGGCCAACTCCTACAATGAGCAGTTCTTC	CASSTGLAGANSYNEQFF
once	TRBV4-2	TRBJ2-2	.	TGTGCCAGCAGCCAAGATCAGCTAGGACACGCGAACACCGGGGAGCTGTTTTTT	CASSQDQLGHANTGELFF
.	TRBV9	TRBJ2-1	TRBD1	TGTGCCAGCAGCGGCCGGGACAGATTCTACAATGAGCAGTTCTTC	CASSGRDRFYNEQFF
.	TRBV5-1	TRBJ1-4	TRBD1	TGCGCCAGCAGCGACGGACAGGGGTACAAACTGTTTTTT	CASSDGQGYKLFF
.	TRBV6-2/TRBV6-3	TRBJ2-7	TRBD2	TGTGCCAGCAGCCCCCTAGCGGGGGGAAACGAGCAGTACTTC	CASSPLAGGNEQYF
.	TRBV2	TRBJ1-2	.	TGTGCCAGCAGGATACCTGGTGTGGGGCTCTCGGCTGGTGGCTACACCTTC	CASRIPGVGLSAGGYTF
.	TRBV5-1	TRBJ1-3	.	TGCGCCAGCAGCTTCGCAGGGCAGTCTGGAAACACCATATATTTT	CASSFAGQSGNTIYF
.	TRBV25-1	TRBJ1-3	.	TGTGCCAGCAAAGGGGGTTTTGGAAACACCATATATTTT	CASKGGFGNTIYF
.	TRBV5-5	TRBJ2-7	.	TGTGCCAGCAGCCCCCGGTCTGGCTACGAGCAGTACTTC	CASSPRSGYEQYF
.	TRBV11-2	TRBJ1-4	.	TGTGCCAGCAGCTTAGATAGTATGGGTTCTGAAAAACTGTTTTTT	CASSLDSMGSEKLFF
.	TRBV28	TRBJ1-6	.	TGTGCCAGCAGTCCCCGGGCCGGCGGTTCACCCCTCCACTTT	CASSPRAGGSPLHF
.	TRBV12-3/TRBV12-4	TRBJ1-3	.	TGTGCCAGCAGTTTAATAAGAGGAAACACCATATATTTT	CASSLIRGNTIYF
.	TRBV9	TRBJ2-3	TRBD2	TGTGCCAGCAGCGTACCAAGCGGGGGGGTCACAGATACGCAGTATTTT	CASSVPSGGVTDTQYF
once	TRBV5-1	TRBJ2-5	TRBD1	TGCGCCAGCAGCCGCCCTGGGACAGGTGAACAAGAGACCCAGTACTTC	CASSRPGTGEQETQYF
.	TRBV5-4	TRBJ2-7	.	TGTGCCAGCAGCTTGGTAGGGGACTACGAGCAGTACTTC	CASSLVGDYEQYF
.	TRBV19	TRBJ2-1	.	TGTGCCAGTAGTCCCTGGACGGGCAGGTCAACCTACAATGAGCAGTTCTTC	CASSPWTGRSTYNEQFF
.	TRBV4-1	TRBJ1-1	.	TGCGCCAGCAGCCAAGTATTTCAAACCGGGGTAAGGCGTTCGTGGGACACTGAAGCTTTCTTT	CASSQVFQTGVRRSWDTEAFF
.	TRBV2	TRBJ1-2	.	TGTGCCACCCGGACGGGGGCTTCTGGAACCTTC	CATRTGASGTF
once	TRBV30	TRBJ1-1	.	TGTGCCTGGAAAATCAGGGGCGGGTCCACTGAAGCTTTCTTT	CAWKIRGGSTEAFF
.	TRBV7-3	TRBJ2-5	.	TGTGCCAGCAGCTCGGACATACGAGAGACCCAGTACTTC	CASSSDIRETQYF
.	TRBV18	TRBJ1-1	TRBD1	TGTGCCAGCTCACCCGAGAGAGGACAGGGGACTGAAGCTTTCTTT	CASSPERGQGTEAFF
.	TRBV24-1	TRBJ2-2	.	TGTGCCACCAGTGATATACCGCCGGGGGCGAAGGGAGACACCGGGGAGCTGTTTTTT	CATSDIPPGAKGDTGELFF
.	TRBV7-9	TRBJ2-2	.	TGTGCCAGCAGCTTAGTAGCCCCCGCACCGAACACCGGGGAGCTGTTTTTT	CASSLVAPAPNTGELFF
.	TRBV4-3	TRBJ2-3	TRBD1	TGCGCCAGCAGCCAAGTACAGGGACAGACAGATACGCAGTATTTT	CASSQVQGQTDTQYF
.	TRBV6-2/TRBV6-3	TRBJ1-6	.	TGTGCCAGCAGTTGGGACGGCAATTCACCCCTCCACTTT	CASSWDGNSPLHF
few	TRBV27	TRBJ1-5	.	TGTGCCAGCAGTTTAAGTCTGAGCAATCAGCCCCAGCATTTT	CASSLSLSNQPQHF
once	TRBV30	TRBJ2-2	.	TGTGCCTGGAGTGTAATGGCCACCGGGGAGCTGTTTTTT	CAWSVMATGELFF
.	TRBV5-1	TRBJ1-1	TRBD1	TGCGCCAGCAGCCTATCCGTGGGACAGCTGAACACTGAAGCTTTCTTT	CASSLSVGQLNTEAFF